These 7 T cell receptor beta chains were sequenced from one sample in a study of T-cell reconstitution after alpha-beta-depleted transplantation in children (dated by TCRdb to about 2016). Library method: PCR. These reads were obtained on an Illumina HiSeq 2500. TCR library preparation used molecular barcoding, with unique molecular identifiers applied to normalize quantification of the TCRbeta repertoire. TCRdb reworked the public reads: Q25 trimming with fastp, MiXCR clone assembly, productive beta chains retained. When rows share a CDR3 protein, they turn into one entry using the most common DNA and genes. This sample comprises fewer than 1 million distinct CDR3 sequences, approximately 15% of them detected only once. In total, the top ten clones hold just under 5% of the sample. Read against the paper, the sample's treatment or condition label means: allogeneic hematopoietic cell transplantation with graft depleted of TCRalphabeta T cells and CD19 B cells.

The sample consisted of PBMCs, mostly from graft donor cells, taken 360 days after TCRalphabeta/CD19-depleted stem cell transplant. The receptors come from a male patient younger than 18 who had a stem cell transplant for acute lymphoblastic leukemia, so the T cells may come from the graft donor.

This chain links TRBV6-2 or TRBV6-3 with TRBJ2-4; 7 bases align to TRBD1. The CDR3 totals 15 residues. Germline V lookup: CDR1 MNHEY, CDR2 SVGEGT. V dropped 5 bases and J dropped 6; count of bases not matched to a gene: 10. Here the CDR3 DNA reads TGTGCCAGCAGTACCCGACAGGGCGGAAGAAACATTCAGTACTTC. This translates into CASSTRQGGRNIQYF.

This clonotype was seen only a few times. The V call is TRBV6-2 or TRBV6-3, the J call TRBJ2-7, with 9 bases matching TRBD2. V trimming: 9 bases; J trimming: 5 bases; junction bases outside the gene matches: 8. The CDR3 extends over 13 amino acids. The germline V gene encodes CDR1 MNHEY and CDR2 SVGEGT. CDR3 sequence reads: CASYSGRVHEQYF. The CDR3 nucleotides read TGTGCCAGTTATAGCGGGAGAGTCCACGAGCAGTACTTC.

The chain employs TRBV28 and TRBJ2-1; TRBD1 agrees at 8 bases. Losses at the gene ends were 8 bases for V and 6 bases for J; bases not matched to a gene: 9. CDR3 length equals 14 residues. The germline CDR1 and CDR2 sequences are MDHEN and SYDVKM. The CDR3: CASGMDRVFNEQFF. The CDR3 DNA reads as TGTGCCAGCGGTATGGACAGGGTTTTCAATGAGCAGTTCTTC.

CDR3 sequence: CASSLGQGAWNTEAFF. The CDR3 DNA reads as TGCGCCAGCAGCTTAGGACAGGGGGCCTGGAACACTGAAGCTTTCTTT. The gene calls are TRBV5-1 and TRBJ1-1; 11 bases match TRBD1. The CDR3 totals 16 residues. The J segment lost 1 base and the V segment lost 2 bases, leaving 4 bases of the junction unmatched. Germline CDR1 reads SGHRS; CDR2 reads YFSETQ.

Only a few counts were recorded for this clonotype. The rearrangement links TRBV5-1 to TRBJ1-2; D gene unclear. In germline, CDR1 is SGHRS, CDR2 YFSETQ. V shed 1 base and J shed 2 bases, with 6 bases lying between them. The CDR3 length is 13 residues. The CDR3 sequence: CASSLRQNYGYTF. CDR3 bases: TGCGCCAGCAGCTTGAGGCAGAACTATGGCTACACCTTC.

This rearrangement joins TRBV5-1 to TRBJ1-4; TRBD1 agrees at 8 bases. Trimming cost V 3 bases and J 7 bases; bases outside gene matches: 8. CDR1 is SGHRS, CDR2 YFSETQ, per germline. CDR3 length: 15 residues. The CDR3 nucleotides read TGCGCCAGCAGCTCGTCCGGGACAGGCGGTGAAAAACTGTTTTTT. This codes for CASSSSGTGGEKLFF.

The CDR3 DNA reads as TGTGCCAGCAGTGGCCCCCTACCCCCACCTCGGAACACTGAAGCTTTCTTT. Translated, it gives CASSGPLPPPRNTEAFF. The rearrangement joins TRBV2 to TRBJ1-1; D is undetermined. This CDR3 is 17 amino acids long. The germline V gene has CDR1 SNHLY and CDR2 FYNNEI. Trimming removed 4 bases from V and 1 base from J, with 19 bases in between.